This is a list of T cell receptor beta chains from one sample in a study of T cells in Graves' hyperthyroidism and ophthalmopathy. TCRdb independently ran MiXCR on the multiplex PCR reads; one entry per CDR3 protein. The data show roughly 420,000 distinct CDR3 sequences, 15% to 19% seen once. The sequencing input was blood. The receptors were gathered from a woman aged 18-29 years with Graves' hyperthyroidism. Each CDR3 is given with its conserved first and last residue. D genes are given only for firm matches. Not all rows give a size; the values are once, few, many and, for expanded clones, a class.

NA	NA	TRBJ1-6	TRBV2	TGTGCCAATTCGGGACAAAATAATTCACCCCTCCACTTT	CANSGQNNSPLHF
NA	NA	TRBJ1-1	TRBV28	TGTGCCAGCACCACAGACAGCCGACTGAACACTGAAGCTTTCTTT	CASTTDSRLNTEAFF
NA	many	TRBJ1-5	TRBV6-1	TGTGCCAGCAGTTACTTCCTGGGACTCGGGAGCGATCAGCCCCAGCATTTT	CASSYFLGLGSDQPQHF
TRBD1	many	TRBJ1-2	TRBV12-3/TRBV12-4	TGTGCCAGCAGCCTAAGGGGGCAGAGCTATGGCTACACCTTC	CASSLRGQSYGYTF
NA	NA	TRBJ1-4	TRBV19	TGTGCCAGTAGTCCATACCGGGGAGACGGAAAACTGTTTTTT	CASSPYRGDGKLFF
TRBD1	few	TRBJ2-7	TRBV20-1	TGCAGTGCTAGAGCCACGGGACAGGGGGCCTACGAGCAGTACTTC	CSARATGQGAYEQYF
TRBD2	NA	TRBJ2-5	TRBV20-1	TGCAGTGCTAGAGACAAGCGGGGAATTCAAGAGACCCAGTACTTC	CSARDKRGIQETQYF
NA	many	TRBJ2-5	TRBV4-1	TGCGCCAGCAGCCAAGAGGGGGAGTACCAAGAGACCCAGTACTTC	CASSQEGEYQETQYF
NA	once	TRBJ2-2	TRBV30	TGTGCCTGGAACCTCCCTTTAGACACCGGGGAGCTGTTTTTT	CAWNLPLDTGELFF
TRBD2	NA	TRBJ2-2	TRBV7-3	TGTGCCAGCAGCCCTGGACTAGCGGGAGCCACCGGGGAGCTGTTTTTT	CASSPGLAGATGELFF
NA	many	TRBJ1-6	TRBV28	TGTGCCAGCAGGGACAGCGGGATTAGCTCCTATAATTCACCCCTCCACTTT	CASRDSGISSYNSPLHF
NA	many	TRBJ1-4	TRBV6-1	TGTGCCAGCAGTGAAGTAAGGGGAGAAAAACTGTTTTTT	CASSEVRGEKLFF
NA	few	TRBJ1-2	TRBV4-1	TGCGCCAGCAGGACCAGGACAGAGCCGGGTGTTGGCTACACCTTC	CASRTRTEPGVGYTF
NA	many	TRBJ2-7	TRBV5-1	TGCGCCAGCAGCTTGGGAGTCGGGTTCAGGGGTTACGAGCAGTACTTC	CASSLGVGFRGYEQYF
TRBD2	many	TRBJ2-1	TRBV12-3/TRBV12-4	TGTGCCAGCAGGGGGACTAGCGGCACCTACAATGAGCAGTTCTTC	CASRGTSGTYNEQFF
TRBD1	few	TRBJ1-3	TRBV4-1	TGCGCCAGCAGCCAAGGGCGGGGCAGGGGGGTTGGAAACACCATATATTTT	CASSQGRGRGVGNTIYF
NA	many	TRBJ1-2	TRBV12-3/TRBV12-4	TGTGCCAGCAGTTTAACAGACTGGGACTATGGCTACACCTTC	CASSLTDWDYGYTF
TRBD2	NA	TRBJ2-7	TRBV4-2	TGTGCCAGCAGCTCGTTAAGAGGGAGGGGCGAGCAGTACTTC	CASSSLRGRGEQYF
TRBD1	many	TRBJ1-5	TRBV29-1	TGCAGCGTTCGACAGGGGACAGACCAGCCCCAGCATTTT	CSVRQGTDQPQHF